This T cell receptor beta chain stems from a study of T-cell memory formation after mild COVID-19. Per the germline V gene, CDR1 is MGHDK and CDR2 is SYGVNS. Germline trimming cut 4 bases from V and 4 bases from J; bases unmatched to any gene: 21. The CDR3 contains 19 residues. Study conclusions and caveats: Still unconfirmed is whether the second-wave clones peaking on day 37 recognized SARS-CoV-2.

One entry per CDR3 protein, called by TCRdb with MiXCR from the 5' RACE reads. The sample holds about half a million distinct CDR3 sequences, approximately 18% seen once. As to this clonotype: The antigen remains unidentified.

The receptor was isolated from an adult woman who had mild COVID-19 (a few samples of this study predate the infection). Cell type and time point are not known. V is TRBV25-1 and J is TRBJ1-2; 7 bases are shared with TRBD1. The specimen was PBMCs or a T cell subset sorted from them (not recorded which). Here the CDR3 reads CASSVFSETGSTWGYGYTF. DNA of the CDR3: TGTGCCAGCAGTGTTTTCAGTGAGACAGGGTCGACCTGGGGCTATGGCTACACCTTC.